This T cell receptor (beta chain) is from a study of OX40 agonist ivuxolimab in advanced cancers. In terms of the full investigation: Ivuxolimab was a fully human IgG2 agonistic monoclonal antibody targeting the costimulatory receptor OX40 (CD134). Intravenous ivuxolimab was administered to patients every 2 weeks at six dose levels: 0.01, 0.1, 0.3, 1.5, 3 and 10 mg/kg. Among the 50 to 55 dose-escalation patients, about 20 had hepatocellular carcinoma, around 15 melanoma, 9 renal cell carcinoma and 9 head and neck cancer. In the dose-escalation cohort, 75% to 85% of patients were male, and the mean age was approximately 60 years with a range of roughly 20 to 85. Patients were allowed to have had prior anti-PD-1, anti-PD-L1 or anti-CTLA-4 therapy, and approximately 40% of the dose-escalation patients had been treated with checkpoint inhibitors. Partial responses occurred in three dose-escalation patients, of whom one had hepatocellular carcinoma and two had cutaneous melanoma. Peripheral TCRbeta sequencing was intended to test whether TCR sequence diversity was altered and clonal T-cell expansion was caused by ivuxolimab. The paper describes the monotherapy dose-escalation part (N ≈ 51 patients) of the phase I trial of ivuxolimab.

The germline V gene encodes CDR1 SGDLS and CDR2 YYNGEE. The CDR3 sequence holds 17 residues, the cysteine and phenylalanine included. The sequence is cut down to CDR3 DNA, 51 bases in frame from base 1. The V and J ends are trimmed by 0 bases and 1 base, leaving 16 bases between them. For sequencing of the TCRbeta CDR3 region, genomic DNA was extracted from the sorted cells. TCRbeta CDR3 regions were sequenced using the immunoSEQ Assay. TCRdb obtained this table from immuneACCESS and retained in-frame rearrangements with V and J assigned. These tables miss some clones; where compared with another copy, unresolved V genes account for less than half of the shortfall, and the remainder is unexplained. This sample comprises 62,000 or so clones, 80% to 90% of them detected only once. The biggest ten clones account for around 10% of the sample. Patients with a history of autoimmune disease or receiving systemic immunosuppression were excluded from the trial. Peripheral blood for TCR sequencing was collected from all dose cohorts at baseline, on cycle 4 day 1, and on cycle 7 day 1. The samples were taken from a phase I, first-in-human, multicenter, open-label dose-escalation trial of ivuxolimab. The trial enrolled adults with locally advanced or metastatic head and neck squamous cell, hepatocellular, melanoma or renal cell carcinoma. Before TCR sequencing, CD4+ and CD8+ T cells were separately sorted from peripheral blood.

Results the study describes overall, beyond this receptor: The antigen specificity of the clonally expanded peripheral T cells was not determined. At doses of 0.1 to 3.0 mg/kg, clonal expansion of both CD4+ and CD8+ T cells in blood was seen between baseline and week 6. After ivuxolimab, expanded clones were on average more numerous among CD8+ T cells than among CD4+ T cells. In the 0.1-3.0 mg/kg groups, partial responders were among the patients with the lowest normalized peripheral clonal expansion, particularly in CD8+ T cells. Low levels of normalized T-cell clonal expansion were also shown by some nonresponding patients.

Of note for this clone: It lacks a known antigen. Base qualities are missing; no much larger clone stands one base away.

Sample: CD4+ or CD8+ T cells sorted from blood, taken in a trial of the OX40 agonist ivuxolimab. The V and J segments used are TRBV9 and TRBJ2-5, with TRBD2 perhaps the D gene, on 5 matching bases. The sequence came from an adult with an advanced solid tumor such as melanoma, head and neck, liver or kidney cancer. The DNA sequence is given as TGTGCCAGCAGCGTAGGTAGGCGCGGCGGGCCCCAAGAGACCCAGTACTTC. This translates into CASSVGRRGGPQETQYF.